The clone carrying this T cell receptor (beta chain) has a count of ten or more. Its antigen remains unidentified. A second roughly 6 to 11 cycle PCR used barcoded and J-beta primers. Through a template-switch adaptor with 12 random nucleotides, each cDNA molecule received a tag. TCRdb recomputed calls from the 5' RACE reads with MiXCR, one row per CDR3 protein. The sample yields around 1,500,000 distinct CDR3 sequences, over 25% seen once. Trimming at V came to 8 bases and at J to 5 bases, leaving 4 bases not matched to a gene. The length of the CDR3 is 13 residues. Per germline, CDR1 MNHEY and CDR2 SVGAGI. This entry belongs to a study of blood T cells in healthy people across ages. Study-wide findings and caveats: A roughly linear fall in TCR beta diversity per million T cells was seen with increasing age. Considered underestimates were the diversity estimates obtained from one million T cells.

The rearrangement uses TRBV6-5 and TRBJ1-4, with 8 bases lining up with TRBD1. The clonotype originates from a woman in her thirties in good health. The sequenced material came from blood. Here the CDR3 reads CASRRTGNEKLFF. CDR3 DNA sequence: TGTGCCAGCCGGCGGACAGGGAATGAAAAACTGTTTTTT.